The 27 T cell receptor beta chains given below trace back to one sample, sequenced in a study of T cells after yellow fever vaccination (dated by TCRdb to between 2019 and 2020). The treatment or condition label, read with the paper, signifies: live attenuated yellow fever vaccine strain. Library creation used 5' RACE. TCRdb records Illumina HiSeq 2500 as the sequencer. TCRdb cleaned the public reads at Q25 with fastp, built clones with MiXCR and kept in-frame beta chains. When rows share a CDR3 protein, they turn into one entry using the most common DNA and genes. In all, the sample holds hundreds of thousands of distinct CDR3 sequences, and 8.7% of those were seen once. Roughly 17% of the sample goes to the ten largest clones. The starting material was PBMCs, obtained on the day of the first yellow fever vaccination. These receptors were collected from a man younger than 35 who received the YFV17D yellow fever vaccine.

This clonotype was observed many times. The chain is built from TRBV27 and TRBJ2-7; the match to TRBD1 covers 8 bases. The germline gives CDR1 MNHEY, CDR2 SMNVEV (reference sequence). V trimming: 6 bases; J trimming: 0 bases; junction bases outside the gene matches: 4. The CDR3 is made up of 14 amino acids. CDR3 sequence reads: CASRWTGTSYEQYF. CDR3 nucleotide sequence: TGTGCCAGCAGGTGGACAGGGACCTCCTACGAGCAGTACTTC.

Of note for this clonotype: Given a much more abundant clone one base away, this may be a read error. The CDR3 reads CASSGTGAGTDTQYF. The CDR3 coding sequence is TGCGCCAGCAGTGGTACCGGGGCGGGCACAGATACGCAGTATTTT. This chain uses TRBV5-1 with TRBJ2-3; D possibly uses TRBD1 or TRBD2 (5 bases each). Germline lookup yields CDR1 SGHRS and CDR2 YFSETQ. The V end lost 5 bases, the J end lost 1 base, and 14 bases lay between the germline ends. The CDR3 extends over 15 amino acids.

This clonotype was recorded a few times. The chain employs TRBV7-3 and TRBJ2-3; D unclear. The CDR3 loop spans 15 amino acids. From germline, CDR1 is SGHTA and CDR2 FQGTGA. V lost 5 bases to trimming and J lost 0 bases, with 12 bases between them. CDR3 DNA sequence: TGTGCCAGCAGCCCCTCCTACCTTAGCACAGATACGCAGTATTTT. Translated, it gives CASSPSYLSTDTQYF.

This clonotype was seen more than once but under ten times. The V call is TRBV12-3 or TRBV12-4, the J call TRBJ2-1; D may be TRBD1 (5 bases). Trimming stripped 4 bases from V and 5 bases from J, with 12 bases between. The CDR3 has 14 residues. For the CDR3, the DNA is TGTGCCAGCAGTTGGCAGGACAAGAACAATGAGCAGTTCTTC. It encodes CASSWQDKNNEQFF.

This clonotype was picked up a small number of times. The rearrangement links TRBV10-3 to TRBJ2-7; no clear D. The CDR3 spans 13 residues. The V end was cut by 9 bases, the J end by 6 bases, with 18 bases between. The germline V gene has CDR1 ENHRY and CDR2 SYGVKD. The CDR3 nucleotides read TGTGCCATTTCAGGCGCCTCTACCTCCGAGCAGTACGTC. It codes for CAISGASTSEQYV.

V usage is TRBV6-1 and J usage is TRBJ2-7, with D possibly being TRBD1 (5 bases). The ends were cut back, 11 bases at V and 6 bases at J, with 14 bases in the middle. Germline CDR1 MNHNS, CDR2 SASEGT. The CDR3 loop spans 11 amino acids. DNA for the CDR3: TGTGCCTCCCGGGTAAGGGGCGAGCAGTACGTC. Translating gives CASRVRGEQYV.

This clonotype was detected ten times or more. This chain links TRBV12-3 or TRBV12-4 with TRBJ2-1; D remains ambiguous. Trimming stripped 6 bases from V and 4 bases from J, with 7 bases between. This CDR3 is built from 12 residues. In DNA form, the CDR3 reads TGTGCCAGCAGCCTGACTTACAATGAGCAGTTCTTC. This translates into CASSLTYNEQFF.

This chain uses TRBV6-4 with TRBJ1-1; D is undetermined. V was cut by 3 bases and J by 6 bases, with 20 bases left in between. Germline V CDR1 and CDR2: MRHNA, SNTAGT. The CDR3 is 16 amino acids. CDR3 sequence: CASSEVPGRPESEAFF. The CDR3, as DNA: TGTGCCAGCAGTGAAGTACCGGGCCGCCCCGAGTCTGAAGCTTTCTTT.

This clonotype was seen only a few times. The chain carries TRBV3-1 and TRBJ2-1, with 14 positions matching TRBD2. V lost 0 bases, J lost 8 bases, and 3 bases stayed unmatched. This CDR3 has 16 residues. The V gene's germline CDR1 is LGHDT and CDR2 YNNKEL (reference sequence). The CDR3 bases are TGTGCCAGCAGCCAAGACCGGACTAGCGGGGGGCATGAGCAGTTCTTC. Encoded protein: CASSQDRTSGGHEQFF.

As to this clonotype: The junction does not match germline at one end; this may be a read error. This chain connects TRBV7-9 to TRBJ2-5, with D hard to call. This CDR3 has 12 amino acids. Germline assignment: CDR1 SEHNR and CDR2 FQNEAQ (reference sequence). CDR3 in amino acids: CSSSLRWETQYF. The CDR3 bases are TGTTCCAGCAGCTTACGGTGGGAGACCCAGTACTTC. Together with reference TRBV7-9 and TRBJ2-5, the CDR3 gives the full variable domain: DTGVSQNPRHKITKRGQNVTFRCDPISEHNRLYWYRQTLGQGPEFLTYFQNEAQLEKSRLLSDRFSAERPKGSFSTLEIQRTEQGDSAMYLCSSSLRWETQYFGPGTRLLVL.

This chain connects TRBV6-5 to TRBJ2-5, with 8 bases lining up with TRBD2. The junction had 14 bases not matched to a gene; V was cut back by 4 bases and J by 4 bases. Germline V gene lookup returns CDR1 MNHEY and CDR2 SVGAGI. This CDR3 has 17 amino acids. The CDR3 DNA is TGTGCCAGCAGTTCCCTACAGACGAGCGGGGGAAGAGAGACCCAGTACTTC. Its translation is CASSSLQTSGGRETQYF.

This clonotype was counted at least ten times. The chain has TRBV12-3 or TRBV12-4 and TRBJ2-2, with a tentative D call TRBD1 (5 bases). The germline V and J ends were trimmed by 5 bases and 3 bases, with 16 bases remaining between them. The length of the CDR3 is 16 residues. CDR3 nucleotides: TGTGCCAGCAGTCCCCGGTTTGGGGCGGACACCGGGGAGCTGTTTTTT. Translated, it gives CASSPRFGADTGELFF.

This CDR3 is CAISDDGGAGGPYEQYF. The CDR3 coding sequence is TGTGCCATCAGTGACGACGGCGGGGCAGGGGGCCCCTACGAGCAGTACTTC. The chain links TRBV10-3 to TRBJ2-7, with TRBD1 matching 8 bases. The germline V gene has CDR1 ENHRY and CDR2 SYGVKD. Trimming at V came to 3 bases and at J to 2 bases, leaving 12 bases not matched to a gene. The CDR3 is 17 residues long.

This clonotype showed up just a few times. V gene TRBV7-4 combines with J gene TRBJ1-5, with D possibly matching TRBD1 (6 bases). This CDR3 is built from 17 residues. From germline, CDR1 is SGHVT and CDR2 SQSDAQ. The V end was cut by 7 bases, the J end by 2 bases, with 21 bases between. In DNA, the CDR3 is TGTGCCAGCACCGGTGGGGGGGCCGGGGTTGGCAATCAGCCCCAGCATTTT. This codes for CASTGGGAGVGNQPQHF.

This clonotype was found many times. The V gene is TRBV7-2, the J gene TRBJ2-5; no clear D gene. V lost 3 bases and J lost 4, with 6 bases in between. This CDR3 comprises 12 residues. Germline V CDR1 and CDR2: SGHTA, FQGNSA. This CDR3 is CASSFGRETQYF. The CDR3 nucleotides read TGTGCCAGCAGCTTCGGTAGAGAGACCCAGTACTTC.

The gene calls are TRBV5-1 and TRBJ2-7; a weak D match, TRBD2 (6 bases). Germline V gene lookup returns CDR1 SGHRS and CDR2 YFSETQ. The CDR3 loop spans 13 amino acids. V lost 4 bases to trimming and J lost 3 bases, with 11 bases between them. CDR3 in amino acids: CASSLGTYYEQYF. The CDR3 coding sequence is TGCGCCAGCAGCCTAGGGACTTACTACGAGCAGTACTTC. Full variable domain (remainder filled in from reference TRBV5-1 and TRBJ2-7): KAGVTQTPRYLIKTRGQQVTLSCSPISGHRSVSWYQQTPGQGLQFLFEYFSETQRNKGNFPGRFSGRQFSNSRSEMNVSTLELGDSALYLCASSLGTYYEQYFGPGTRLTVT.

The table lists this clonotype with many counts. The gene calls are TRBV4-1 and TRBJ1-5; D gene unclear. The CDR3 has 13 residues. V lost 1 base and J lost 3, with 4 bases in between. CDR1 is MGHRA and CDR2 is YSYEKL in the germline V gene. The CDR3 reads CASSQGVNQPQHF. The CDR3 region has the DNA TGCGCCAGCAGCCAAGGAGTCAATCAGCCCCAGCATTTT.

This clonotype was seen more than once but under ten times. The chain is built from TRBV5-1 and TRBJ2-3; TRBD2 matches 12 bases. Unmatched junction bases numbered 7, after V lost 0 bases and J lost 5 bases. CDR1 is SGHRS, CDR2 YFSETQ, per germline. CDR3 length: 17 residues. The CDR3 nucleotides are TGCGCCAGCAGCTTGGGACTAGCGGGGGTTCGTGTAGATACGCAGTATTTT. Translated: CASSLGLAGVRVDTQYF. Together with reference TRBV5-1 and TRBJ2-3, the CDR3 gives the full variable domain: KAGVTQTPRYLIKTRGQQVTLSCSPISGHRSVSWYQQTPGQGLQFLFEYFSETQRNKGNFPGRFSGRQFSNSRSEMNVSTLELGDSALYLCASSLGLAGVRVDTQYFGPGTRLTVL.

This clonotype was seen only a few times. The chain combines TRBV20-1 with TRBJ1-2; D perhaps matches TRBD1 (6 bases). This CDR3 is 12 amino acids long. Germline CDR1 DFQATT, CDR2 SNEGSKA (reference sequence). CDR3 nucleotide sequence: TGCAGGACCGACAGGCCTAACTATGGCTACACCTTC. Protein sequence: CRTDRPNYGYTF.

This clonotype was observed a few times. The chain uses TRBV29-1 and TRBJ1-2; D is undetermined. CDR3 length equals 13 residues. Germline CDR1 SQVTM, CDR2 ANQGSEA. Trimming stripped 7 bases from V and 1 base from J, with 13 bases between. CDR3 in DNA: TGCAGCGCCCGTCTGGCGGATAACTATGGCTACACCTTC. Translated, it gives CSARLADNYGYTF.

V usage is TRBV18 and J usage is TRBJ1-6; D might be TRBD1 (6 bases). V gave up 0 bases and J gave up 7 bases, with 10 bases separating them. This CDR3 has 15 residues. CDR1 is KGHSH and CDR2 is LQKENI in the germline V gene. CDR3 coding DNA: TGTGCCAGCTCACCACCCGGACAGTTAAATTCACCCCTCCACTTT. It codes for CASSPPGQLNSPLHF.

CDR3 sequence (DNA): TGCGCCAGCAGCTTGGCCTCCGGACCAAATGAAAAACTGTTTTTT. Protein sequence: CASSLASGPNEKLFF. The chain combines TRBV5-1 with TRBJ1-4; D uncertain. Germline-derived CDR1 and CDR2 are SGHRS and YFSETQ. Between the trimmed V and J ends, which lost 0 bases and 5 bases, there was a span of 11 bases. The CDR3 is 15 residues long.

A few counts support this clonotype. The chain joins TRBV10-3 to TRBJ2-3, with TRBD2 matching over 7 bases. The CDR3 contains 14 residues. V lost 2 bases to trimming and J lost 6 bases; unmatched junction nucleotides: 5. In germline, CDR1 is ENHRY, CDR2 SYGVKD. CDR3 DNA: TGTGCCATCAGTGAGGTTCTAGCGGCCGATACGCAGTATTTT. Encoded protein: CAISEVLAADTQYF.

This clonotype has just a few counts. The chain uses TRBV4-2 and TRBJ2-5; D may correspond to TRBD1 or TRBD2 (6 bases each). The CDR3 consists of 15 residues. Trimming shortened V by 5 bases and J by 5 bases, and 18 bases separated the two germline ends. Germline loops: CDR1 LGHNA, CDR2 YNFKEQ. CDR3 region: CASSFRTLGGETQYF. The DNA for the CDR3 is TGTGCCAGCAGCTTCCGGACACTAGGGGGGGAGACCCAGTACTTC.

The chain links TRBV2 to TRBJ1-3; no firm D call. With 7 bases removed from V and 0 bases from J, the gap between germline ends came to 7 bases. This CDR3 region has 13 residues. CDR1 SNHLY and CDR2 FYNNEI come from the germline V gene. Written as DNA, the CDR3 is TGTGCCAGCAAGTCCGACTCTGGAAACACCATATATTTT. It translates to CASKSDSGNTIYF.

This clonotype was detected only a few times. J is TRBJ2-1 and V is TRBV18; D is unclear. CDR3 length: 13 residues. Germline V gene lookup returns CDR1 KGHSH and CDR2 LQKENI. Trimming stripped 4 bases from V and 2 bases from J, with 6 bases between. In nucleotides, the CDR3 is TGTGCCAGCTCACGTTCAGCCTACAATGAGCAGTTCTTC. Translated: CASSRSAYNEQFF. The full variable domain, with the rest looked up from reference TRBV18 and TRBJ2-1, is NAGVMQNPRHLVRRRGQEARLRCSPMKGHSHVYWYRQLPEEGLKFMVYLQKENIIDESGMPKERFSAEFPKEGPSILRIQQVVRGDSAAYFCASSRSAYNEQFFGPGTRLTVL.

The chain is built from TRBV20-1 and TRBJ1-2; maybe TRBD1 (6 bases). Trimming took off 3 bases at V and 11 bases at J, with 13 bases between the two ends. CDR3 length equals 11 residues. Germline V gives CDR1 DFQATT, CDR2 SNEGSKA (reference sequence). In DNA, the CDR3 is TGCAGTGCTAGGGGCAGGGGCTTGTACACCTTC. Translated: CSARGRGLYTF.